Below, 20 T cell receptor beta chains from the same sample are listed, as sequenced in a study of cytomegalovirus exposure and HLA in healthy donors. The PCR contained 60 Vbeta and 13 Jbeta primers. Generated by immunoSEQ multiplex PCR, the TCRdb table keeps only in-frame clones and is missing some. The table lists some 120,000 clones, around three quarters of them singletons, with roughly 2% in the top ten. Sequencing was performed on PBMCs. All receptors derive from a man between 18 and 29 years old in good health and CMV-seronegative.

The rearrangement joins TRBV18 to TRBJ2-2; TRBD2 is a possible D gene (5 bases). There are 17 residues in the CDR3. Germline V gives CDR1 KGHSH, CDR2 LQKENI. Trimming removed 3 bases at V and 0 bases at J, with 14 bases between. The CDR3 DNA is TGTGCCAGCTCACCCCAGGAGGCAGGTGCGAACACCGGGGAGCTGTTTTTT. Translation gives CASSPQEAGANTGELFF.

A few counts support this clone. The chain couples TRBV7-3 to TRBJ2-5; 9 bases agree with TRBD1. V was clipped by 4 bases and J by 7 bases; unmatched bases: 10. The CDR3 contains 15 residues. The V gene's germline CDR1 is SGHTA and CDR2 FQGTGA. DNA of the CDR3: TGTGCCAGCAGCTCCTTGGGACAGGGTCGGGGGACCCAGTACTTC. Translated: CASSSLGQGRGTQYF.

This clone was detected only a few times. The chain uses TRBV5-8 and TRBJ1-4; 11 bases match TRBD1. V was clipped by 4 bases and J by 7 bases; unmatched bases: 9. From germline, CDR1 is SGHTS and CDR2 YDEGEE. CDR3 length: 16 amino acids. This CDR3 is CASSRGQGVRREKLFF. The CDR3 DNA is TGTGCCAGCAGCCGGGGACAGGGGGTGAGGCGTGAAAAACTGTTTTTT.

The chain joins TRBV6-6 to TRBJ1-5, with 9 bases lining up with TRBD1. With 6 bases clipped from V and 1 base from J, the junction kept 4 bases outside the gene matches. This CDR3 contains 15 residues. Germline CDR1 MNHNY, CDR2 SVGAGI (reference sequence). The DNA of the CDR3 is TGTGCCAGCAGAGGACAGGGGCGGAGCAATCAGCCCCAGCATTTT. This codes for CASRGQGRSNQPQHF.

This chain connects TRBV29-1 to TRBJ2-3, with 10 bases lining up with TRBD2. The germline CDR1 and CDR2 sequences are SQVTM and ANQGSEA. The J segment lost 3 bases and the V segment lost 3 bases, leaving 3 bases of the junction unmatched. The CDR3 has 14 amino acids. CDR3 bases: TGCAGCGTTGAGCCGGGACTAGCGACAGATACGCAGTATTTT. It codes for CSVEPGLATDTQYF.

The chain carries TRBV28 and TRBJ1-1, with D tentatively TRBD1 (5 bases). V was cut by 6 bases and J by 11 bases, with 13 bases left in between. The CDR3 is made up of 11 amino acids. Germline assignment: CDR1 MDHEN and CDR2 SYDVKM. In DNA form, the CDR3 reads TGTGCCAGCAGATCAGGGTGGTGGGCTTTCTTT. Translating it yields CASRSGWWAFF.

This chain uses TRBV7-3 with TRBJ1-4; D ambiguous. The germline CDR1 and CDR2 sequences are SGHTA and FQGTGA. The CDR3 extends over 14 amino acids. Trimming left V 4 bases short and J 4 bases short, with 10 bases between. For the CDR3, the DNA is TGTGCCAGCAGCTGGACTGAAATTAATGAAAAACTGTTTTTT. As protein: CASSWTEINEKLFF.

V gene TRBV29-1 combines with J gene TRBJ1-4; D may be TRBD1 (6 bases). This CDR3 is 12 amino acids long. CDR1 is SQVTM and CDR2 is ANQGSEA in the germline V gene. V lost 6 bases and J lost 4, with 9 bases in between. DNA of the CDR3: TGCAGCGTAGGGGGATTTAATGAAAAACTGTTTTTT. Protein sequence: CSVGGFNEKLFF.

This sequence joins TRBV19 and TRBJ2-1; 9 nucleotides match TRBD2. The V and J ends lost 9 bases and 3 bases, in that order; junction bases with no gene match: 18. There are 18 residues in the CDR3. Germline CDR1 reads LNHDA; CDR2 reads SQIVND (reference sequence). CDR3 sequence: CASKPPPVAGAHYNEQFF. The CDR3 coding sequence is TGTGCCAGCAAACCACCCCCTGTAGCGGGAGCTCACTACAATGAGCAGTTCTTC.

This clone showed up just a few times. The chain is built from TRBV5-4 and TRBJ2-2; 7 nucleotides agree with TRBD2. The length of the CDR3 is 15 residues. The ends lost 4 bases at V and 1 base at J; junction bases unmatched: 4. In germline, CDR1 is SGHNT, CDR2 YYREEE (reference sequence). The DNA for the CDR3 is TGTGCCAGCAGCGACGGGGGGTTGAACACCGGGGAGCTGTTTTTT. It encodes CASSDGGLNTGELFF.

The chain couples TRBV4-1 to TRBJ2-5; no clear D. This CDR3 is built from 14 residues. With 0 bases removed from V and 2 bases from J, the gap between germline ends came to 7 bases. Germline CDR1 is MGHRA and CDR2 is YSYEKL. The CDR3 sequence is CASSQDNRQETQYF. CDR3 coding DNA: TGCGCCAGCAGCCAAGATAACAGACAAGAGACCCAGTACTTC.

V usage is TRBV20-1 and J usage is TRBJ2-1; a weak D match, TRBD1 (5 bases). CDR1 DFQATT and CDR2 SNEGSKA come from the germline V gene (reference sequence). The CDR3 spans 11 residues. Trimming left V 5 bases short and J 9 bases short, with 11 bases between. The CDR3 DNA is TGCAGTGCTTCACAGGTCCGTGAGCAGTTCTTC. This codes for CSASQVREQFF.

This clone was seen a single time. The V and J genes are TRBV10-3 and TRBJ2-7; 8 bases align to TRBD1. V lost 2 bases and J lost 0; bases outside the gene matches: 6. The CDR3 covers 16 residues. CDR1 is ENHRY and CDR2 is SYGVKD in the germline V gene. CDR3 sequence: CAISERSQGASYEQYF. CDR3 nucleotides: TGTGCCATCAGTGAGCGCTCTCAGGGGGCCTCCTACGAGCAGTACTTC.

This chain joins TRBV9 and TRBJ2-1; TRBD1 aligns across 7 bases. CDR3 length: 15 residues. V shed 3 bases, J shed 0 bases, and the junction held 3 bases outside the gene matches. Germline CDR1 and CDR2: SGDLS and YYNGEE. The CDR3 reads CASSARGSSYNEQFF. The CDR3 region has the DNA TGTGCCAGCAGCGCCAGGGGGAGCTCCTACAATGAGCAGTTCTTC. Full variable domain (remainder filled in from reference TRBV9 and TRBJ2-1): DSGVTQTPKHLITATGQRVTLRCSPRSGDLSVYWYQQSLDQGLQFLIQYYNGEERAKGNILERFSAQQFPDLHSELNLSSLELGDSALYFCASSARGSSYNEQFFGPGTRLTVL.

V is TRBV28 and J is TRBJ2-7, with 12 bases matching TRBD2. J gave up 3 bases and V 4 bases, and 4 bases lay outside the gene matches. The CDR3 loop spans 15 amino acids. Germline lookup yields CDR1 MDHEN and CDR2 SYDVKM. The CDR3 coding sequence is TGTGCCAGCAGTTCCCCTAGCGGGGGGGGCTACGAGCAGTACTTC. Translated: CASSSPSGGGYEQYF.

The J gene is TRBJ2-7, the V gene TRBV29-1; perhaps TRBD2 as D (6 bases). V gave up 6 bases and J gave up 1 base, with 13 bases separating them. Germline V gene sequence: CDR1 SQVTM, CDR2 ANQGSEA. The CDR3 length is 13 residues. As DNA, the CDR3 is TGCAGCGTCGGGACTTTAGTATCCTACGAGCAGTACTTC. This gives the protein CSVGTLVSYEQYF.

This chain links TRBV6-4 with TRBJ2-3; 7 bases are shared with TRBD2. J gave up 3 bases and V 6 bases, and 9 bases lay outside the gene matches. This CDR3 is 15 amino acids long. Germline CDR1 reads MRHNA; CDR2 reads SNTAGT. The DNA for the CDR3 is TGTGCCAGCAGCCGAAGCGGGGAGGGGACAGATACGCAGTATTTT. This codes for CASSRSGEGTDTQYF.

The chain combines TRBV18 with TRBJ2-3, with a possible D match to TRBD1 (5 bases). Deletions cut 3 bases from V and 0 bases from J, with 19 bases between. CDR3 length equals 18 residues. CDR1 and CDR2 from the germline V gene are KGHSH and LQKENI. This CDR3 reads CASSPGEAGAFSTDTQYF. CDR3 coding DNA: TGTGCCAGCTCACCGGGTGAGGCTGGGGCTTTCAGCACAGATACGCAGTATTTT.

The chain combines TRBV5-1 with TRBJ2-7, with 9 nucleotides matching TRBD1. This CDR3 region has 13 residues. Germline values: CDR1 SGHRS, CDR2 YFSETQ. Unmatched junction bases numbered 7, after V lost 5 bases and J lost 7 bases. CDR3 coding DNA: TGCGCCAGCAGTCGGGACAGGGTGGGGGAGCAGTACTTC. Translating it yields CASSRDRVGEQYF.

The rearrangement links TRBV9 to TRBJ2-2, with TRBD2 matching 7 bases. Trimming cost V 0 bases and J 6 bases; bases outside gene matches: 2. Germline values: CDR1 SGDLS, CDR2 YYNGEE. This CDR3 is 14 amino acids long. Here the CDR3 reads CASSVGLAPGELFF. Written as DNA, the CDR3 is TGTGCCAGCAGCGTAGGACTAGCTCCCGGGGAGCTGTTTTTT.